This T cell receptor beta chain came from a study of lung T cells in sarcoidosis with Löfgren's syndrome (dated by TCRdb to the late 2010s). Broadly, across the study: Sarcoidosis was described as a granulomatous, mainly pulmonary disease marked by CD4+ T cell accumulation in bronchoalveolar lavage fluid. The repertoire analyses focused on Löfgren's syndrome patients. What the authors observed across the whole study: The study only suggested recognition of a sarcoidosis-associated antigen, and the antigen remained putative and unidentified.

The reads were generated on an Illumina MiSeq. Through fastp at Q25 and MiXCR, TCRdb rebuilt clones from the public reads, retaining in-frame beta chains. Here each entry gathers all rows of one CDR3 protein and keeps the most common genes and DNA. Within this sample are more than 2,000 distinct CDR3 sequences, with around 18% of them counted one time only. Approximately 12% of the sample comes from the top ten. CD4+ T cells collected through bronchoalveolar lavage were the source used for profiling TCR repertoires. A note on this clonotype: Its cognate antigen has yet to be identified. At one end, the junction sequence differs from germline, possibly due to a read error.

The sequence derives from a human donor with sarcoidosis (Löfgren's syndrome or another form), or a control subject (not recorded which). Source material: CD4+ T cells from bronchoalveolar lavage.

This receptor has the CDR3 CSARDLASGSKYNEQSF. The DNA sequence is given as TGCAGTGCTAGAGATTTGGCTAGCGGGTCCAAGTACAATGAGCAATCCTTC. The chain is made from TRBV20-1 and TRBJ2-1, and 8 junctional nucleotides match TRBD2. Looking up the germline V gene (reference sequence) yields CDR1 DFQATT and CDR2 SNEGSKA. Measured from the cysteine to the phenylalanine, the CDR3 is 17 residues long. Only the CDR3 DNA stays, 51 bases, in frame from base 1.